Listed below are T cell receptor beta chains from one sample, sequenced in a study of shared clonotypes between healthy human individuals. Measured with immunoSEQ multiplex PCR; TCRdb has only the in-frame clones, and not every one. The sample lists approximately 600,000 clones, roughly 95% occurring once. Material for sequencing was naive CD8+ T cells sorted from blood. These receptors were obtained from a woman younger than 45 in good health. The CDR3 runs from the conserved cysteine through the conserved F or W. A D gene is named only where the DNA matches it firmly. Only some rows state a clone size, as once, few, many or a class for expanded clones.

j_gene	v_gene	abundance	len	d_gene	CDR3aa	CDR3nt
TRBJ2-7	TRBV5-4	NA	15	TRBD2	CASSAEGGEGYEQYF	TGTGCCAGCAGCGCGGAAGGAGGGGAGGGCTACGAGCAGTACTTC
TRBJ2-1	TRBV14	NA	11	TRBD2	CASSLLAEQFF	TGTGCCAGCAGCCTACTAGCGGAGCAGTTCTTC
TRBJ1-1	TRBV5-6	once	12	NA	CASSLGDTEAFF	TGTGCCAGCTCCTTGGGGGACACTGAAGCTTTCTTT
TRBJ1-2	TRBV4-1	NA	13	NA	CASSQELGNGYTF	TGCGCCAGCAGCCAAGAACTAGGGAATGGCTACACCTTC
TRBJ2-1	TRBV5-6	NA	16	TRBD2	CASSVDSGSSYNEQFF	TGTGCCAGCAGCGTAGATAGCGGGAGCTCCTACAATGAGCAGTTCTTC
TRBJ2-3	TRBV27	NA	16	NA	CASIPLAEMGTDTQYF	TGTGCCAGCATCCCCCTAGCTGAGATGGGGACAGATACGCAGTATTTT
TRBJ2-1	TRBV27	NA	15	TRBD2	CASSLGGGPYNEQFF	TGTGCCAGCAGTTTAGGGGGAGGGCCTTACAATGAGCAGTTCTTC
TRBJ2-1	TRBV27	once	12	NA	CASLDGYNEQFF	TGTGCCAGCTTGGACGGATACAATGAGCAGTTCTTC
TRBJ1-1	TRBV19	NA	14	TRBD1	CASSDGQGNTEAFF	TGTGCCAGTAGTGACGGACAGGGGAACACTGAAGCTTTCTTT
TRBJ2-2	TRBV4-1	NA	16	NA	CASSQDRKVYAGELFF	TGCGCCAGCAGCCAAGATCGGAAGGTGTACGCCGGGGAGCTGTTTTTT
TRBJ2-5	TRBV11-2	NA	15	TRBD1	CASSLVDRDGETQYF	TGTGCCAGCAGCTTAGTCGACAGGGACGGGGAGACCCAGTACTTC
TRBJ2-5	TRBV19	NA	15	TRBD1	CASRRSDRGGETQYF	TGTGCCAGTCGACGATCAGACAGGGGAGGAGAGACCCAGTACTTC
TRBJ2-7	TRBV28	NA	14	NA	CASSLNRHYYEQYF	TGTGCCAGCAGTTTAAATCGCCACTACTACGAGCAGTACTTC
TRBJ2-5	TRBV19	NA	14	NA	CASSPSWASGTQYF	TGTGCCAGTAGTCCATCCTGGGCGTCCGGGACCCAGTACTTC
TRBJ2-7	TRBV14	NA	12	TRBD1	CASGTGGNEQYF	TGTGCCAGCGGGACAGGGGGCAACGAGCAGTACTTC
TRBJ2-7	TRBV30	NA	14	NA	CAWSEGSLSYEQYF	TGTGCCTGGAGTGAAGGGAGTCTTAGTTACGAGCAGTACTTC
TRBJ2-5	TRBV27	NA	11	NA	CASSPGGTQYF	TGTGCCAGCTCCCCAGGCGGGACCCAGTACTTC
TRBJ1-4	TRBV7-9	NA	16	NA	CASSSWAGPSNEKLFF	TGTGCCAGCAGCTCCTGGGCGGGTCCCTCTAATGAAAAACTGTTTTTT
TRBJ2-5	TRBV5-4	once	15	NA	CASSFSGAAEETQYF	TGTGCCAGCAGCTTTAGCGGAGCCGCCGAAGAGACCCAGTACTTC
TRBJ2-1	TRBV19	NA	15	TRBD2	CASSIYGEGINEQFF	TGTGCCAGTAGTATATACGGGGAGGGGATCAATGAGCAGTTCTTC
TRBJ2-1	TRBV5-1	NA	12	NA	CASSLVRDEQFF	TGCGCCAGCAGCTTGGTACGCGATGAGCAGTTCTTC
TRBJ1-1	TRBV28	once	13	NA	CASSFTGGAEAFF	TGTGCCAGCAGTTTCACGGGAGGGGCTGAAGCTTTCTTT
TRBJ2-7	TRBV7-6	NA	14	TRBD1	CASSTGQGAYEQYF	TGTGCCAGCAGCACGGGACAGGGGGCTTACGAGCAGTACTTC
TRBJ1-1	TRBV6-5	NA	14	NA	CASSYSEGDTEAFF	TGTGCCAGCAGTTACTCGGAGGGCGACACTGAAGCTTTCTTT
TRBJ2-3	TRBV13	NA	14	NA	CASSLLSSTDTQYF	TGTGCCAGCAGCTTACTATCTAGCACAGATACGCAGTATTTT
TRBJ2-7	TRBV6-6	NA	15	TRBD1	CASRLRQGVFYEQYF	TGTGCCAGCAGATTAAGACAGGGAGTATTCTACGAGCAGTACTTC
TRBJ1-1	TRBV9	few	13	NA	CASSQRRDTEAFF	TGTGCCAGCAGCCAACGGAGGGACACTGAAGCTTTCTTT
TRBJ2-1	TRBV7-9	NA	15	TRBD2	CASSVLAGAYNEQFF	TGTGCCAGCAGCGTACTAGCGGGAGCCTACAATGAGCAGTTCTTC
TRBJ2-5	TRBV4-1	NA	14	NA	CASSRYVAQETQYF	TGCGCCAGCAGTCGCTATGTGGCCCAAGAGACCCAGTACTTC
TRBJ1-3	TRBV28	NA	14	NA	CASTLQGYRNTIYF	TGTGCCAGCACCCTTCAGGGTTACCGAAACACCATATATTTT
TRBJ2-7	TRBV7-9	once	14	NA	CASSLDLAIYEQYF	TGTGCCAGCAGCTTAGATTTAGCAATCTACGAGCAGTACTTC
TRBJ2-1	TRBV27	NA	18	NA	CASSLSGGGGRPYNEQFF	TGTGCCAGCAGTTTATCAGGGGGCGGCGGGAGGCCCTACAATGAGCAGTTCTTC
TRBJ2-1	TRBV11-2	NA	15	TRBD1	CASSWRRDRPNEQFF	TGTGCCAGCAGCTGGCGCCGGGACAGACCAAATGAGCAGTTCTTC
TRBJ1-1	TRBV9	NA	14	TRBD1	CASSLQGAGTEAFF	TGTGCCAGCAGCCTACAGGGGGCGGGCACTGAAGCTTTCTTT
TRBJ1-2	TRBV5-6	NA	13	NA	CASSPGAYYGYTF	TGTGCCAGCAGCCCGGGGGCTTACTATGGCTACACCTTC
TRBJ2-7	TRBV5-4	NA	13	NA	CASSLLGEHEQYF	TGTGCCAGCAGCTTGTTAGGCGAACACGAGCAGTACTTC
TRBJ2-7	TRBV7-9	NA	9	NA	CASSPEQYF	TGTGCCAGCAGCCCCGAGCAGTACTTC
TRBJ2-7	TRBV27	NA	12	NA	CASSRTPSEQYF	TGTGCCAGCAGTCGCACACCGAGCGAGCAGTACTTC
TRBJ1-6	TRBV30	NA	16	NA	CAWSEGGIPEDSPLHF	TGTGCCTGGAGTGAGGGAGGGATCCCAGAAGATTCACCCCTCCACTTT
TRBJ1-1	TRBV30	few	11	NA	CAWSGQTEAFF	TGTGCCTGGAGTGGACAGACTGAAGCTTTCTTT
TRBJ2-7	TRBV6-5	once	13	NA	CASRAGPPYEQYF	TGTGCCAGCCGAGCAGGGCCGCCCTACGAGCAGTACTTC
TRBJ2-3	TRBV15	NA	12	NA	CATAITADTQYF	TGTGCCACCGCAATTACAGCAGATACGCAGTATTTT
TRBJ2-5	TRBV27	NA	14	NA	CASSLIPAGETQYF	TGTGCCAGCAGTTTAATTCCGGCTGGGGAGACCCAGTACTTC
TRBJ2-2	TRBV27	NA	16	NA	CASGTGAGEDTGELFF	TGTGCCAGCGGGACAGGCGCGGGAGAGGACACCGGGGAGCTGTTTTTT
TRBJ1-1	TRBV10-3	NA	15	TRBD1	CAIRRGDSLNTEAFF	TGTGCCATCAGGAGAGGGGACAGCTTGAACACTGAAGCTTTCTTT
TRBJ1-2	TRBV27	NA	13	NA	CASSFGQGWGYTF	TGTGCCAGCAGTTTCGGGCAGGGTTGGGGCTACACCTTC